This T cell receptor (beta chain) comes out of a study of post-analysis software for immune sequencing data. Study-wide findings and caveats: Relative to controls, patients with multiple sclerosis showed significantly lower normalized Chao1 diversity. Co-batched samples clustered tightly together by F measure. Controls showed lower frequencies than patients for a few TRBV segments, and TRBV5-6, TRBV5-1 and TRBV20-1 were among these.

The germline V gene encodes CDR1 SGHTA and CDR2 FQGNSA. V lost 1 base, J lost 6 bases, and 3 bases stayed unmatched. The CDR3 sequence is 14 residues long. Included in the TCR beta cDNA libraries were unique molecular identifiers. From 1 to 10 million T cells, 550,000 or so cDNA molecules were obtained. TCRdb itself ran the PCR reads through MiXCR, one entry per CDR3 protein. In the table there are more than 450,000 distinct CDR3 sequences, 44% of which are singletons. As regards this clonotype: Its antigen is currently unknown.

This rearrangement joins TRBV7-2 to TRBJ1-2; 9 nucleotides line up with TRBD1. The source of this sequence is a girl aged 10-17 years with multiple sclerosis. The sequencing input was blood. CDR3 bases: TGTGCCAGCAGCTTAGACGGACAGGGGAATGGCTACACCTTC. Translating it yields CASSLDGQGNGYTF.